A single sample gave rise to the 22 T cell receptor beta chains below, sequenced in a study of blood T cell repertoires in COVID-19. Produced via immunoSEQ multiplex PCR; TCRdb's table is partial and in-frame only. The repertoire holds about 670,000 clones, around 89% seen once, with approximately 0.25% in the top ten. Material for sequencing was peripheral blood. These receptor sequences come from a woman between 18 and 30 years old with acute or convalescent COVID-19.

The chain couples TRBV6-4 to TRBJ2-3; 9 bases match TRBD2. Germline V gene sequence: CDR1 MRHNA, CDR2 SNTAGT. The length of the CDR3 is 16 residues. With 0 bases clipped from V and 3 bases from J, the junction kept 4 bases outside the gene matches. CDR3 nucleotides: TGTGCCAGCAGTGACTCGGGCGGGGGGGCGACAGATACGCAGTATTTT. It codes for CASSDSGGGATDTQYF.

Only one count was recorded for this clone. The chain carries TRBV5-1 and TRBJ1-1, with 7 bases fitting TRBD1. The CDR3 consists of 14 residues. The germline CDR1 and CDR2 sequences are SGHRS and YFSETQ. With 4 bases clipped from V and 4 bases from J, the junction kept 7 bases outside the gene matches. CDR3 DNA: TGCGCCAGCAGCGTGACGCAGGGGGGCACTGAAGCTTTCTTT. Protein sequence: CASSVTQGGTEAFF.

CDR3: CASSLALTGGTNEKLFF. As DNA, the CDR3 is TGTGCCAGCAGCTTAGCGCTAACGGGGGGGACTAATGAAAAACTGTTTTTT. The chain employs TRBV7-9 and TRBJ1-4, with a tentative D call TRBD1 (5 bases). The CDR3 loop spans 17 amino acids. CDR1 and CDR2 from the germline V gene are SEHNR and FQNEAQ (reference sequence). The V end lost 0 bases, the J end lost 2 bases, and 13 bases lay between the germline ends.

The chain employs TRBV7-9 and TRBJ2-7; possibly TRBD1 for D (6 bases). The CDR3 has 14 residues. The germline CDR1 and CDR2 sequences are SEHNR and FQNEAQ (reference sequence). The germline V and J ends were trimmed by 5 bases and 0 bases, with 11 bases remaining between them. The CDR3 DNA follows: TGTGCCAGCAGCAACCGACAGGTCTCCTACGAGCAGTACTTC. Protein: CASSNRQVSYEQYF. Full variable domain (missing parts from reference TRBV7-9 and TRBJ2-7): DTGVSQNPRHKITKRGQNVTFRCDPISEHNRLYWYRQTLGQGPEFLTYFQNEAQLEKSRLLSDRFSAERPKGSFSTLEIQRTEQGDSAMYLCASSNRQVSYEQYFGPGTRLTVT.

The rearrangement uses TRBV15 and TRBJ2-7; a possible D gene is TRBD1 (5 bases). Trimming took 3 bases from V and 2 from J, leaving 11 bases between them. The CDR3 consists of 14 residues. Germline CDR1 and CDR2: LNHNV and YYDKDF (reference sequence). The chain's CDR3 is CATSRPTETYEQYF. In DNA form, the CDR3 reads TGTGCCACCAGCAGGCCGACAGAGACCTACGAGCAGTACTTC. The full variable domain, rest sourced from reference TRBV15 and TRBJ2-7, is DAMVIQNPRYQVTQFGKPVTLSCSQTLNHNVMYWYQQKSSQAPKLLFHYYDKDFNNEADTPDNFQSRRPNTSFCFLDIRSPGLGDTAMYLCATSRPTETYEQYFGPGTRLTVT.

The chain has TRBV25-1 and TRBJ2-5; TRBD2 aligns across 11 bases. Germline CDR1 MGHDK, CDR2 SYGVNS. CDR3 length equals 14 residues. V dropped 3 bases and J dropped 5; count of bases not matched to a gene: 2. The CDR3 is CASSDRLAGETQYF. The CDR3 region has the DNA TGTGCCAGCAGTGACCGACTAGCGGGGGAGACCCAGTACTTC. Supplemented by reference TRBV25-1 and TRBJ2-5, the full variable domain reads EADIYQTPRYLVIGTGKKITLECSQTMGHDKMYWYQQDPGMELHLIHYSYGVNSTEKGDLSSESTVSRIRTEHFPLTLESARPSHTSQYLCASSDRLAGETQYFGPGTRLLVL.

J is TRBJ1-3 and V is TRBV13; D is undetermined. The CDR3 extends over 13 amino acids. Germline CDR1 is PRHDT and CDR2 is FYEKMQ (reference sequence). The germline V and J ends were trimmed by 5 bases and 4 bases, with 9 bases remaining between them. CDR3 residues: CASSLGIGNTIYF. CDR3 sequence (DNA): TGTGCCAGCAGCCTCGGTATCGGAAACACCATATATTTT.

The chain combines TRBV24-1 with TRBJ2-3; D is possibly TRBD1 (5 bases). Germline CDR1 reads KGHDR; CDR2 reads SFDVKD. This CDR3 has 16 amino acids. Trimming shortened V by 3 bases and J by 3 bases, and 15 bases separated the two germline ends. CDR3 sequence: CATSDEQATPTDTQYF. CDR3 bases: TGTGCCACCAGTGATGAACAGGCGACTCCTACAGATACGCAGTATTTT.

J is TRBJ2-1 and V is TRBV24-1; TRBD1 aligns across 9 bases. Germline-derived CDR1 and CDR2 are KGHDR and SFDVKD. CDR3 size: 15 residues. With V trimmed by 4 bases and J by 7 bases, 7 bases remained unmatched. CDR3 DNA: TGTGCCACCAGTGACCCTCGACAGGGGGAGAATGAGCAGTTCTTC. This codes for CATSDPRQGENEQFF.

J is TRBJ1-5 and V is TRBV6-4; D not resolved. Germline assignment: CDR1 MRHNA and CDR2 SNTAGT. The CDR3 extends over 13 amino acids. V was shortened by 7 bases and J by 4 bases, with 11 bases between the two germline ends. CDR3 protein: CASNLFLNQPQHF. The CDR3 nucleotides read TGTGCCAGCAATCTATTTCTGAATCAGCCCCAGCATTTT.

The genes are TRBV3-1 (or the pseudogene TRBV3-2) and TRBJ1-1, with 11 bases lining up with TRBD1. The length of the CDR3 is 14 residues. Germline CDR1 and CDR2: LGHDT and YNNKEL (reference sequence). V shed 6 bases and J 6 bases; nucleotides not matched to a gene: 6. The CDR3 nucleotides read TGTGCCAGCAGTCCAGGACAGGGGGCGTCTGAAGCTTTCTTT. Translated, it gives CASSPGQGASEAFF.

The gene calls are TRBV29-1 and TRBJ1-2; no clear D. The CDR3 spans 11 residues. CDR1 SQVTM and CDR2 ANQGSEA come from the germline V gene. V lost 4 bases, J lost 6 bases, and 9 bases lay in between. CDR3 in DNA: TGCAGCGTTGGCGGCGATCATGGCTACACCTTC. Residues: CSVGGDHGYTF.

The chain carries TRBV9 and TRBJ1-1, with TRBD1 as a possible D gene (6 bases). Germline lookup yields CDR1 SGDLS and CDR2 YYNGEE. There are 17 residues in the CDR3. Trimming shortened V by 4 bases and J by 1 base, and 20 bases separated the two germline ends. The CDR3 region has the DNA TGTGCCAGCAGCTTCCTTCCGGGGGGGCCCCAGAACACTGAAGCTTTCTTT. Protein: CASSFLPGGPQNTEAFF.

This chain links TRBV5-1 with TRBJ2-3, with 8 bases aligning to TRBD2. V lost 2 bases and J lost 3; bases outside the gene matches: 8. CDR3 length: 16 residues. Germline CDR1 reads SGHRS; CDR2 reads YFSETQ. In DNA, the CDR3 is TGCGCCAGCAGCTTTGGTACTAGCGGACATACAGATACGCAGTATTTT. Protein product: CASSFGTSGHTDTQYF.

The J gene is TRBJ2-1, the V gene TRBV3-1 (or the pseudogene TRBV3-2); possibly TRBD1 for D (5 bases). Trimming took 5 bases from V and 5 from J, leaving 22 bases between them. The germline CDR1 and CDR2 sequences are LGHDT and YNNKEL (reference sequence). CDR3 length equals 17 residues. For the CDR3, the DNA is TGTGCCAGCAGCAACAGCCGGTCTCAGGGAAGGGACAATGAGCAGTTCTTC. It encodes CASSNSRSQGRDNEQFF.

This clone was detected once. The chain employs TRBV24-1 and TRBJ2-7; 8 positions match TRBD2. Germline CDR1 is KGHDR and CDR2 is SFDVKD. J lost 2 bases, V lost 5 bases, and 4 bases had no gene match. This CDR3 is 14 amino acids long. The CDR3 bases are TGTGCCACCAGTGCGCGGGGGGCTACCTACGAGCAGTACTTC. Translated, it gives CATSARGATYEQYF.

The chain has TRBV6-4 and TRBJ2-1, with 9 bases lining up with TRBD1. The ends lost 5 bases at V and 5 bases at J; junction bases unmatched: 7. CDR3 length: 15 residues. Germline V CDR1 and CDR2: MRHNA, SNTAGT. DNA of the CDR3: TGTGCCAGCAGTTCATTCGGGACAGGGCACAATGAGCAGTTCTTC. Translating gives CASSSFGTGHNEQFF.

This chain links TRBV11-2 with TRBJ1-1, with a tentative D call TRBD1 (6 bases). V lost 3 bases and J lost 8, with 16 bases in between. This CDR3 has 14 amino acids. From germline, CDR1 is SGHAT and CDR2 FQNNGV. In nucleotides, the CDR3 is TGTGCCAGCAGCTTGGTTCAGGGGTCCGCCGAAGCTTTCTTT. Translating it yields CASSLVQGSAEAFF.

This chain links TRBV19 with TRBJ1-5; TRBD1 might be the D (6 bases). CDR3 length: 13 residues. Germline V gene sequence: CDR1 LNHDA, CDR2 SQIVND (reference sequence). The V end lost 5 bases, the J end lost 7 bases, and 12 bases lay between the germline ends. The CDR3 bases are TGTGCCAGTAGTGCAGGGGCACGACAGCCCCAGCATTTT. It translates to CASSAGARQPQHF.

The rearrangement uses TRBV9 and TRBJ2-2; a possible D gene is TRBD2 (5 bases). The ends were cut back, 4 bases at V and 4 bases at J, with 11 bases in the middle. Per the germline V gene, CDR1 is SGDLS and CDR2 is YYNGEE. CDR3 length: 14 amino acids. The CDR3 sequence: CASSPDSITGELFF. CDR3 sequence (DNA): TGTGCCAGCAGCCCGGACTCTATCACCGGGGAGCTGTTTTTT.

The genes are TRBV6-5 and TRBJ1-1, with 8 nucleotides matching TRBD1. Trimming removed 6 bases from V and 2 bases from J; junction bases left unmatched: 8. Germline V lookup: CDR1 MNHEY, CDR2 SVGAGI. The CDR3 covers 15 residues. The DNA of the CDR3 is TGTGCCAGCAGCTTAGGACAGGGTGCTAACACTGAAGCTTTCTTT. Translation gives CASSLGQGANTEAFF.

The chain uses TRBV7-2 and TRBJ2-5, with 7 nucleotides matching TRBD2. The CDR3 is made up of 15 amino acids. Trimming removed 3 bases from V and 7 bases from J; junction bases left unmatched: 11. Per germline, CDR1 SGHTA and CDR2 FQGNSA. The CDR3 DNA follows: TGTGCCAGCAGCTTTGTGATAGGTAGCGGGTCGACCCAGTACTTC. This codes for CASSFVIGSGSTQYF.